The subject of this entry is one TCR beta chain. Its antigen has not been determined. Base-call qualities are not available, and no considerably larger clone is one nucleotide away. From cysteine to phenylalanine, the CDR3 is 15 amino acids long. Only the CDR3 region is kept as DNA, spanning 45 bases read in frame from base 1. At the junction V is shortened by 0 bases and J by 6 bases, with 15 bases in between. Taken from the germline V gene, the CDR1 and CDR2 loops are MNHEY and SVGAGI. The sample is drawn from a study of blood T cell repertoires in COVID-19 (dated by TCRdb to 2019 to 2021). A note on the overall study: Samples covering the acute and convalescent phases of COVID-19 were provided by collaborators in the United States, Italy and Spain. The material from the prospective study consisted of cDNA or gDNA derived from T cells, B-cell-depleted T cells, or PBMCs. The dataset comprised deeply sampled blood TCRbeta repertoires from subjects exposed to, actively infected with, or recovered from COVID-19. A freely available public database, intended as a resource for researchers studying the immune response to SARS-CoV-2, is where the repertoires were released. Samples came from the ongoing ImmuneRACE study (first 160 participants) plus 1,254 subjects from 6 global collaborators. A de-identified subject ID, COVID-19 status, age in years and sex were almost always included in the sample metadata. Where available, HLA class I and class II types were obtained from metadata supplied by the sample provider rather than from assay-based typing. Summary of the overall study and its limitations: How much clinical and demographic metadata was included differed by source and by participant, and the metadata was provided uncurated.

TCRbeta CDR3 regions were amplified from genomic DNA using the immunoSEQ Assay, a bias-controlled multiplex PCR. Per the authors' processing: The number of nucleated cells in each sample was estimated from the amplification of reference gene primers within the assay. To quantify the absolute abundance of each unique TCRbeta CDR3 rearrangement, sequence reads were collapsed and filtered. Productive Simpson clonality was computed per sample as the square root of Simpson's diversity index over productive rearrangements. What TCRdb holds here is the immuneACCESS table cut down to in-frame rearrangements. Part of the clones is not present; checked against another copy, under half of the missing clones reflect an unresolved V gene, and the others are unexplained. That table gives V, J and clone size, and the DNA gave D and trimming. A total of roughly 70,000 clones appear in this sample, around 78% of them only once. Of the sample, roughly a sixth falls within the top ten clones.

Whole blood was collected in K2EDTA tubes by collaborating institutions according to the institutions' own protocols. Collaborator samples were shipped for TCRbeta analysis as frozen whole blood, isolated PBMCs, or DNA extracted from either sample type. This TCR came from a human donor in a cohort sampled during active COVID-19. The chain uses TRBV6-5 and TRBJ2-7; a tentative D match to TRBD2 spans 6 bases. Source material: peripheral blood. The CDR3 sequence is CASSYSGTVPTEQYF. Here is the DNA: TGTGCCAGCAGTTACTCGGGGACTGTCCCTACCGAGCAGTACTTC.